The 29 T cell receptor beta chains reported below all come from one sample, sequenced in a study of T cell clonotyping in hematopoietic cell transplantation. Noted time point: recipient sample about 28 days before transplant, after cytoreduction. The method was immunoSEQ multiplex PCR; TCRdb's version includes in-frame clones alone and lacks a portion of them. The table records more than 25,000 clones, about 74% of them present only once. This specimen was peripheral blood mononuclear cells, taken before stem cell transplant. The receptors were gathered from a woman in her 30s with chronic myeloid leukemia. Some clones in this sample may be carry-over from other donors' samples.

This clone was picked up one time. For the CDR3, the DNA is TGTGCCATCAGTGACAGTAACACTGAAGCTTTCTTT. Its protein is CAISDSNTEAFF. The rearrangement links TRBV10-3 to TRBJ1-1; unclear D gene. Germline loops: CDR1 ENHRY, CDR2 SYGVKD. The CDR3 extends over 12 amino acids. V gave up 3 bases and J gave up 2 bases, with 4 bases separating them.

The chain links TRBV5-6 to TRBJ2-7; weak D call: TRBD2 (5 bases). The CDR3 has 13 residues. In germline, CDR1 is SGHDT, CDR2 YYEEEE. V was cut by 4 bases and J by 7 bases, with 15 bases left in between. CDR3 amino acids: CASSGGGLGEQYV. CDR3 bases: TGTGCCAGCAGCGGCGGCGGACTTGGGGAGCAGTACGTC.

This rearrangement joins TRBV7-2 to TRBJ2-7, with D hard to call. Deletions cut 5 bases from V and 3 bases from J, with 8 bases between. CDR3 length: 12 residues. CDR1 is SGHTA, CDR2 FQGNSA, per germline. The CDR3 coding sequence is TGTGCCAGCAGCCCCAACCTCTACGAGCAGTACTTC. It is translated as CASSPNLYEQYF.

The rearrangement links TRBV15 to TRBJ2-1; 9 bases match TRBD1. Per germline, CDR1 LNHNV and CDR2 YYDKDF (reference sequence). CDR3 length: 17 amino acids. V trimming: 1 base; J trimming: 6 bases; junction bases outside the gene matches: 10. CDR3 sequence: CATSRGTGTGIFNEQFF. The CDR3 nucleotides are TGTGCCACCAGCAGAGGGACCGGGACAGGGATTTTCAATGAGCAGTTCTTC.

This clone has only a few counts. The genes are TRBV4-2 and TRBJ2-5; TRBD2 matches at 7 bases. Germline V gives CDR1 LGHNA, CDR2 YNFKEQ. The CDR3 consists of 14 residues. Trimming at V came to 1 base and at J to 2 bases, leaving 1 base not matched to a gene. The CDR3 loop reads CASSQGGGQETQYF. DNA for the CDR3: TGTGCCAGCAGCCAAGGGGGAGGGCAAGAGACCCAGTACTTC.

The chain has TRBV7-6 and TRBJ1-2; D is possibly TRBD1 (5 bases). The V and J ends lost 5 bases and 10 bases respectively, with 8 bases between them. The CDR3 loop spans 10 amino acids. Germline V gene lookup returns CDR1 SGHVS and CDR2 FNYEAQ. The CDR3 protein is CASSGDFYTF. In nucleotides, the CDR3 is TGTGCCAGCAGCGGGGACTTCTACACCTTC.

The CDR3 protein is CASSQWMGYEQYV. The DNA of the CDR3 is TGCGCCAGCAGCCAATGGATGGGTTACGAGCAGTACGTC. The chain carries TRBV4-1 and TRBJ2-7; D is uncertain. Germline CDR1 MGHRA, CDR2 YSYEKL. The CDR3 totals 13 residues. Trimming pared 2 bases from V and 4 bases from J, leaving 9 bases between.

This chain uses TRBV7-6 with TRBJ1-6; D is uncertain. V was trimmed by 1 base and J by 10 bases, leaving 11 bases between them. In germline, CDR1 is SGHVS, CDR2 FNYEAQ. The CDR3 sequence is 14 residues long. CDR3 coding DNA: TGTGCCAGCAGCTTAGAGTCCGAGGGCTCACCCCTCCACTTT. Its translation is CASSLESEGSPLHF.

V is TRBV9 and J is TRBJ1-2, with D possibly TRBD1 on 5 matching bases. Germline-derived CDR1 and CDR2 are SGDLS and YYNGEE. V gave up 2 bases and J gave up 2 bases, with 7 bases separating them. CDR3 size: 13 residues. The CDR3 DNA is TGTGCCAGCAGCGTCGACAGCAACTATGGCTACACCTTC. As protein: CASSVDSNYGYTF. The full variable domain, completed using reference TRBV9 and TRBJ1-2, is DSGVTQTPKHLITATGQRVTLRCSPRSGDLSVYWYQQSLDQGLQFLIQYYNGEERAKGNILERFSAQQFPDLHSELNLSSLELGDSALYFCASSVDSNYGYTFGSGTRLTVV.

The rearrangement joins TRBV27 to TRBJ1-2; possible D gene TRBD1, 5 bases. The V end was cut by 4 bases, the J end by 8 bases, with 20 bases between. CDR1 and CDR2 (germline): MNHEY, SMNVEV (reference sequence). The CDR3 sequence is 15 residues long. CDR3: CASSSIQAPSWGYTF. The CDR3 DNA sequence: TGTGCCAGCAGTTCCATACAGGCCCCCAGCTGGGGCTACACCTTC.

This chain joins TRBV4-1 and TRBJ2-1; 7 bases map to TRBD1. This CDR3 has 16 amino acids. Germline V gene lookup returns CDR1 MGHRA and CDR2 YSYEKL. The V segment lost 0 bases and the J segment 3 bases; nucleotides outside the gene matches: 5. In DNA form, the CDR3 reads TGCGCCAGCAGCCAAGATATCCGGGACAGCTACAATGAGCAGTTCTTC. Translation gives CASSQDIRDSYNEQFF.

The rearrangement joins TRBV5-1 to TRBJ1-6, with D possibly being TRBD1 (6 bases). Germline CDR1 is SGHRS and CDR2 is YFSETQ. The CDR3 has 15 amino acids. V gave up 1 base and J gave up 7 bases, with 12 bases separating them. In nucleotides, the CDR3 is TGCGCCAGCAGCTTGCGAGGGGACAAAAATTCACCCCTCCACTTT. Its protein is CASSLRGDKNSPLHF.

This rearrangement joins TRBV7-9 to TRBJ2-3; TRBD2 is a possible D gene (6 bases). The length of the CDR3 is 15 residues. Germline CDR1 is SEHNR and CDR2 is FQNEAQ (reference sequence). V was pared by 3 bases and J by 2 bases, with 12 bases between. The CDR3 coding sequence is TGTGCCAGCAGCTTCGGGGGAGGAAACACAGATACGCAGTATTTT. Protein: CASSFGGGNTDTQYF.

This sequence joins TRBV7-2 and TRBJ1-1; D not resolved. Trimming removed 0 bases at V and 2 bases at J, with 7 bases between. CDR1 is SGHTA, CDR2 FQGNSA, per germline. The CDR3 is made up of 14 amino acids. The CDR3 DNA is TGTGCCAGCAGCTTAGCGGGAGGCAACACTGAAGCTTTCTTT. The encoded protein is CASSLAGGNTEAFF.

For the CDR3, the DNA is TGTGCCAGCAGCCGATCGGGACTCCTTGCCTACGAGCAGTACTTC. Translation: CASSRSGLLAYEQYF. This chain joins TRBV2 and TRBJ2-7, with D perhaps TRBD2 (6 bases). Germline V lookup: CDR1 SNHLY, CDR2 FYNNEI. The V end lost 6 bases, the J end lost 2 bases, and 17 bases lay between the germline ends. The CDR3 has 15 residues.

The chain has TRBV6-5 and TRBJ1-2; D unresolved. This CDR3 is 11 amino acids long. Germline V gene lookup returns CDR1 MNHEY and CDR2 SVGAGI. V lost 4 bases and J lost 5, with 5 bases in between. This chain's CDR3 is CASSLGYGYTF. As DNA, the CDR3 is TGTGCCAGCAGTTTAGGGTATGGCTACACCTTC.

This chain links TRBV5-1 with TRBJ2-7, with 7 bases aligning to TRBD1. This CDR3 is 16 amino acids long. The ends lost 4 bases at V and 3 bases at J; junction bases unmatched: 13. CDR1 and CDR2 from the germline V gene are SGHRS and YFSETQ. For the CDR3, the DNA is TGCGCCAGCAGCCCATCGGACAGGATAGGCCGCTACGAGCAGTACGTC. Translating it yields CASSPSDRIGRYEQYV.

J is TRBJ2-3 and V is TRBV7-3; weak D call: TRBD2 (5 bases). V shed 5 bases and J shed 3 bases, with 12 bases lying between them. This CDR3 region has 14 residues. The germline CDR1 and CDR2 sequences are SGHTA and FQGTGA. CDR3 in DNA: TGTGCCAGCAGCCTCGGGGTCCGAACAGATACGCAGTATTTT. It encodes CASSLGVRTDTQYF.

With respect to this clone: The sample has other DNA sequences that encode this CDR3 too. J is TRBJ1-2 and V is TRBV19, with D maybe TRBD1 (6 bases). Trimming stripped 7 bases from V and 2 bases from J, with 11 bases between. CDR1 and CDR2 (germline): LNHDA, SQIVND (reference sequence). The CDR3 loop spans 13 amino acids. The CDR3 DNA reads as TGTGCCAGTAAAGGGGGGGCGAACTATGGCTACACCTTC. This encodes CASKGGANYGYTF. The full variable domain, with the rest looked up from reference TRBV19 and TRBJ1-2, is DGGITQSPKYLFRKEGQNVTLSCEQNLNHDAMYWYRQDPGQGLRLIYYSQIVNDFQKGDIAEGYSVSREKKESFPLTVTSAQKNPTAFYLCASKGGANYGYTFGSGTRLTVV.

This clone is a singleton in its sample. The V call is TRBV29-1, the J call TRBJ2-1, with TRBD1 identical over 9 bases. J gave up 8 bases and V 7 bases, and 12 bases lay outside the gene matches. The CDR3 covers 14 residues. The V gene's germline CDR1 is SQVTM and CDR2 ANQGSEA. The CDR3: CSGDRVGRFHEQFF. The DNA of the CDR3 is TGCAGCGGGGACAGGGTTGGTAGGTTCCATGAGCAGTTCTTC.

The chain joins TRBV4-2 to TRBJ2-5, with 9 bases matching TRBD2. V lost 5 bases and J lost 1; bases outside the gene matches: 8. CDR3 length: 16 residues. Germline V CDR1 and CDR2: LGHNA, YNFKEQ. CDR3 loop: CASSESTSGGQETQYF. CDR3 in DNA: TGTGCCAGCAGCGAATCGACTAGCGGAGGCCAAGAGACCCAGTACTTC.

This clone was counted between two and nine times. This chain uses TRBV30 with TRBJ1-5; D remains ambiguous. This CDR3 spans 14 amino acids. Germline V gene lookup returns CDR1 GTSNPN and CDR2 SVGIG (reference sequence). V lost 4 bases and J 3 bases, leaving 13 bases between the germline ends. The CDR3 reads CAWKSWALNQPQHF. The DNA for the CDR3 is TGTGCCTGGAAATCTTGGGCCCTCAATCAGCCCCAGCATTTT.

This clone was seen only a few times. This chain uses TRBV2 with TRBJ1-3, with D maybe TRBD1 (6 bases). The V end was cut by 8 bases, the J end by 4 bases, with 18 bases between. This CDR3 contains 15 residues. Per the germline V gene, CDR1 is SNHLY and CDR2 is FYNNEI. The chain's CDR3 is CASVEGGQGGNTIYF. In DNA form, the CDR3 reads TGTGCCAGCGTGGAAGGGGGTCAGGGAGGAAACACCATATATTTT.

This chain connects TRBV30 to TRBJ2-2, with D perhaps matching TRBD1 (6 bases). CDR1 is GTSNPN and CDR2 is SVGIG in the germline V gene (reference sequence). V was clipped by 5 bases and J by 5 bases, with 12 bases between them. This CDR3 contains 13 residues. CDR3 amino acids: CAWSGQTTGELFF. In DNA, the CDR3 is TGTGCCTGGTCTGGACAGACAACCGGGGAGCTGTTTTTT.

V is TRBV29-1 and J is TRBJ1-2; perhaps TRBD1 as D (6 bases). CDR1 and CDR2 from the germline V gene are SQVTM and ANQGSEA. The CDR3 totals 12 residues. The DNA for the CDR3 is TGCACGGTAGGGGGGAATGTAGGTGGCTACACCTTC. This codes for CTVGGNVGGYTF. The variable domain in full, completed from reference TRBV29-1 and TRBJ1-2, reads SAVISQKPSRDICQRGTSLTIQCQVDSQVTMMFWYRQQPGQSLTLIATANQGSEATYESGFVIDKFPISRPNLTFSTLTVSNMSPEDSSIYLCTVGGNVGGYTFGSGTRLTVV.

The V and J genes are TRBV30 and TRBJ2-1, with 7 nucleotides matching TRBD1. Trimming removed 4 bases from V and 8 bases from J; junction bases left unmatched: 5. The germline V gene has CDR1 GTSNPN and CDR2 SVGIG (reference sequence). This CDR3 has 12 residues. The CDR3 nucleotides read TGTGCCTGGACCTTAGGGGGCCATGAGCAGTTCTTC. As protein: CAWTLGGHEQFF.

Only one count was recorded for this clone. This chain joins TRBV5-1 and TRBJ2-7, with 9 bases lining up with TRBD1. The CDR3 is 14 amino acids. The J segment lost 3 bases and the V segment lost 8 bases, leaving 9 bases of the junction unmatched. CDR1 and CDR2 from the germline V gene are SGHRS and YFSETQ. In DNA form, the CDR3 reads TGCGCCAGTTTCCCCGGGACAGGGTACTACGAGCAGTACTTC. Its protein product is CASFPGTGYYEQYF.

V is TRBV2 and J is TRBJ1-2; D unresolved. The CDR3 runs 15 residues. The germline gives CDR1 SNHLY, CDR2 FYNNEI. V dropped 9 bases and J dropped 4 bases, with 21 bases sitting between them. The DNA of the CDR3 is TGTGCCAGTTATAACAACAATTCACCTAGCTATGGCTACACCTTC. Protein product: CASYNNNSPSYGYTF.

V and J are TRBV25-1 and TRBJ1-2; weak D call: TRBD1 (5 bases). The germline gives CDR1 MGHDK, CDR2 SYGVNS. The CDR3 totals 14 residues. With 7 bases removed from V and 5 bases from J, the gap between germline ends came to 17 bases. CDR3 nucleotides: TGTGCCAGCATTCCAAGGGGACGGAGATATGGCTACACCTTC. The encoded protein is CASIPRGRRYGYTF.